This T cell receptor (beta chain) was documented in a study of Ad26.COV2.S vaccination and SARS-CoV-2 variants. The germline CDR1 and CDR2 sequences are DFQATT and SNEGSKA (reference sequence). The V end lost 3 bases, the J end lost 8 bases, and 16 bases lay between the germline ends. CDR3 length: 13 residues. Treatment in this sample: 19 received Ad26.COV2.S at low or high dose, single or two shots; roughly five received placebo; per-sample allocation not given. On day 63 after the first injection, vaccine and placebo recipients gave samples. TCRdb's table, derived via immunoSEQ multiplex PCR, lists solely in-frame clones and lacks some. The sample consists of a few hundred thousand clones, about 83% of them appearing once.

The sequencing used peripheral blood, collected in a trial of Ad26.COV2.S vaccine versus placebo. V is TRBV20-1 and J is TRBJ1-2, with TRBD1 as a possible D gene (6 bases). This sequence was found in a person between 18 and 59 years old who received the Ad26.COV2.S COVID-19 vaccine or a placebo. CDR3 in DNA: TGCAGTGCTAGTTCGGGGGCCGTGGGGGGCTACACCTTC. This gives the protein CSASSGAVGGYTF.